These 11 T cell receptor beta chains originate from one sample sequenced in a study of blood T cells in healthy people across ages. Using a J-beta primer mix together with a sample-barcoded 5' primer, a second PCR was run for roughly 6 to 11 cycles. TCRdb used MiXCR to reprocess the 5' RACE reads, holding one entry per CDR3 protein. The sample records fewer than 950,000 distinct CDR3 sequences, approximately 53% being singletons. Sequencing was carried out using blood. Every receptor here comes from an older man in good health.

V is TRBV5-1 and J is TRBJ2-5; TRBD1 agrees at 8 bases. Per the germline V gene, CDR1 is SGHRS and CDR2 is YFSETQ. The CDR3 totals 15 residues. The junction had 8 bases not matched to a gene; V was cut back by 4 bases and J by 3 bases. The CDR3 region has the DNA TGCGCCAGCAGCCCCGTGCGGGGACAGGAAGAGACCCAGTACTTC. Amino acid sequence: CASSPVRGQEETQYF.

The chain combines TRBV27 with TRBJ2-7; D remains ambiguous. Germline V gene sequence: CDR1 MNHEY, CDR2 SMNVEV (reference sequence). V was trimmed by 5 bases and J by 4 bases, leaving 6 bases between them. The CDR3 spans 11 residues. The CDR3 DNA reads TGTGCCAGCAGTACCATGTACGAGCAGTACTTC. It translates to CASSTMYEQYF.

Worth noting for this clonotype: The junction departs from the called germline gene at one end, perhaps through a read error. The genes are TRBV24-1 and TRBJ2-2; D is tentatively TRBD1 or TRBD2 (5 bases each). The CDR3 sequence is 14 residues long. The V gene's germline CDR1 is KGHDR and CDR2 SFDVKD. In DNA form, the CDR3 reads TGTGCGACCAGCAGGGCCGGGGAATACGGGGAGCTGTTTTTT. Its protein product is CATSRAGEYGELFF.

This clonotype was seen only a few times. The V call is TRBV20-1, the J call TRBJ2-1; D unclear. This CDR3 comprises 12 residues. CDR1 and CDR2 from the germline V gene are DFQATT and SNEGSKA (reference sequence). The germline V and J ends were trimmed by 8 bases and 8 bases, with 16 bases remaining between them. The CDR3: CSPTKTGDEQFF. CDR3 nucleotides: TGCAGTCCAACGAAAACGGGCGATGAGCAGTTCTTC.

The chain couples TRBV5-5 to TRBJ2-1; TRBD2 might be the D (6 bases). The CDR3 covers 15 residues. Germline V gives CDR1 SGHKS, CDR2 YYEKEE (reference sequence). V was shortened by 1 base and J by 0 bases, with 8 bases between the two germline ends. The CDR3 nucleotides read TGTGCCAGCAGCTTGCCGGAGGGCTCCTACAATGAGCAGTTCTTC. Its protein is CASSLPEGSYNEQFF.

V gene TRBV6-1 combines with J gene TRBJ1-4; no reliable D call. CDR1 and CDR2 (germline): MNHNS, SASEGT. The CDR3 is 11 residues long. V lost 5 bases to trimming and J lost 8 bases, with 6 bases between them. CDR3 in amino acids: CASSLREKLFF. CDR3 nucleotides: TGTGCCAGCAGTCTTCGAGAAAAACTGTTTTTT.

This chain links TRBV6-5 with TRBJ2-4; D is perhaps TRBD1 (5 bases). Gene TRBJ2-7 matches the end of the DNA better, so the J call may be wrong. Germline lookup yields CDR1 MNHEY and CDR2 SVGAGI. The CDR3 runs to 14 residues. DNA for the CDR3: TGTGCCAGCAGTTACACCCGGACAACCTACGAGCAGTACTTC. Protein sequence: CASSYTRTTYEQYF.

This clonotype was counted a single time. In DNA, the CDR3 is TGTGCCGGGCGGGACAGATCCTACAATGAGCAGTACTTC. The encoded protein is CAGRDRSYNEQYF. The chain has TRBV28 and TRBJ2-7, with D perhaps matching TRBD1 (7 bases). Germline V gene data show CDR1 as MDHEN and CDR2 as SYDVKM. The CDR3 consists of 13 residues. Trimming took 11 bases from V and 7 from J, leaving 21 bases between them.

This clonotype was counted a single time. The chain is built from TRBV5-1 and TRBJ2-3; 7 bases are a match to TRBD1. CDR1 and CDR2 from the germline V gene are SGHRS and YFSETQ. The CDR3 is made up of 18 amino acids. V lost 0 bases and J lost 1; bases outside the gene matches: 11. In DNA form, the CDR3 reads TGCGCCAGCAGCTTGGGACGGTTGATAGGGGGCGGCACAGATACGCAGTATTTT. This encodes CASSLGRLIGGGTDTQYF. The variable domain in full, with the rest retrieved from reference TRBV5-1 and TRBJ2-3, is KAGVTQTPRYLIKTRGQQVTLSCSPISGHRSVSWYQQTPGQGLQFLFEYFSETQRNKGNFPGRFSGRQFSNSRSEMNVSTLELGDSALYLCASSLGRLIGGGTDTQYFGPGTRLTVL.

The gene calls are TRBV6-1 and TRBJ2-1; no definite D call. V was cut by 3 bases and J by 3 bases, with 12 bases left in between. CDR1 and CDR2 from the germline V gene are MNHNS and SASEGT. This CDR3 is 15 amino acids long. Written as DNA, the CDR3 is TGTGCCAGCAGTGAGTCGTGGGGTTACTACAATGAGCAGTTCTTC. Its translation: CASSESWGYYNEQFF.

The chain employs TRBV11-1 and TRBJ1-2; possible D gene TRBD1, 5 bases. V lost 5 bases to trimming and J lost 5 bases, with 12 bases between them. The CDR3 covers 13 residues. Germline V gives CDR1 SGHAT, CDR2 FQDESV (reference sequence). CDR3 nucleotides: TGTGCCAGCAGCGCGTCGGGGCCGTATGGCTACACCTTC. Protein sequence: CASSASGPYGYTF.